This entry lists 27 T cell receptor beta chains sequenced from one sample in a study of cytotoxic CD8 clonotypes in ibrutinib-treated CLL listed by TCRdb under 2021. The protocol used for the library was the immunoSEQ multiplex PCR assay. In TCRdb, the immuneACCESS table is reduced to in-frame sequences with V and J assigned. These tables do not hold every clone; where another copy was compared, an unresolved V gene accounts for under half, and the others remain unexplained. A total of about 130,000 clones appear in this sample, 80% to 90% of them only once. Roughly 2% of the sample is taken by the ten largest. The time point label, as the study defines it: approximately 2 years on ibrutinib. Sequences were derived from PBMCs, sampled after 24 months of ibrutinib treatment. Every receptor here comes from a human donor with chronic lymphocytic leukemia.

The V call is TRBV27, the J call TRBJ2-2, with 11 nucleotides matching TRBD2. The CDR3 extends over 17 amino acids. Unmatched junction bases numbered 5, after V lost 3 bases and J lost 2 bases. The germline V gene has CDR1 MNHEY and CDR2 SMNVEV (reference sequence). CDR3 nucleotide sequence: TGTGCCAGCAGTTTGCTAGCGGGAGGAGGAAACACCGGGGAGCTGTTTTTT. This sequence encodes CASSLLAGGGNTGELFF.

The chain carries TRBV6-5 and TRBJ1-4; unclear D gene. Trimming took 6 bases from V and 4 from J, leaving 12 bases between them. The CDR3 totals 14 residues. Germline V gene lookup returns CDR1 MNHEY and CDR2 SVGAGI. CDR3 DNA sequence: TGTGCCAGCAGGTCCAGGAGACTTAATGAAAAACTGTTTTTT. The encoded protein is CASRSRRLNEKLFF.

The genes are TRBV7-9 and TRBJ2-1, with D tentatively TRBD1 (6 bases). Trimming cost V 5 bases and J 4 bases, with 12 bases left between them. The CDR3 sequence is 14 residues long. CDR1 is SEHNR, CDR2 FQNEAQ, per germline (reference sequence). Written as DNA, the CDR3 is TGTGCCAGCAGCCTAAGGACAGCATACAATGAGCAGTTCTTC. This gives the protein CASSLRTAYNEQFF. Full variable domain (missing parts from reference TRBV7-9 and TRBJ2-1): DTGVSQNPRHKITKRGQNVTFRCDPISEHNRLYWYRQTLGQGPEFLTYFQNEAQLEKSRLLSDRFSAERPKGSFSTLEIQRTEQGDSAMYLCASSLRTAYNEQFFGPGTRLTVL.

V usage is TRBV21-1 and J usage is TRBJ2-7. TRBV21-1 is annotated as a pseudogene. The length of the CDR3 is 16 residues. The DNA for the CDR3 is TGTGCCAGCAGGACGAATCTGGCAGGGGGGGTCGACGAGCAGTACTTC. Residues: CASRTNLAGGVDEQYF.

The rearrangement uses TRBV7-9 and TRBJ2-5; D is unresolved. V dropped 1 base and J dropped 4 bases, with 7 bases sitting between them. The CDR3 totals 13 residues. In germline, CDR1 is SEHNR, CDR2 FQNEAQ (reference sequence). The CDR3 here is CASSLVYLETQYF. In DNA, the CDR3 is TGTGCCAGCAGCTTAGTTTATCTAGAGACCCAGTACTTC. Drawing the rest from reference TRBV7-9 and TRBJ2-5, the complete variable domain is DTGVSQNPRHKITKRGQNVTFRCDPISEHNRLYWYRQTLGQGPEFLTYFQNEAQLEKSRLLSDRFSAERPKGSFSTLEIQRTEQGDSAMYLCASSLVYLETQYFGPGTRLLVL.

This clone turned up a few times. The J gene is TRBJ1-6, the V gene TRBV27; 10 bases match TRBD1. Germline V CDR1 and CDR2: MNHEY, SMNVEV (reference sequence). Trimming removed 3 bases from V and 7 bases from J; junction bases left unmatched: 3. The CDR3 contains 15 residues. The DNA of the CDR3 is TGTGCCAGCAGTTTCCGGACAGGGGGAAATTCACCCCTCCACTTT. The encoded protein is CASSFRTGGNSPLHF.

The CDR3 spells CASSKGLAGYIWAEQYF. In DNA form, the CDR3 reads TGTGCCAGCAGCAAAGGACTAGCGGGATATATCTGGGCCGAGCAGTACTTC. The chain links TRBV7-9 to TRBJ2-7, with 12 bases fitting TRBD2. The junction had 14 bases not matched to a gene; V was cut back by 5 bases and J by 6 bases. Germline values: CDR1 SEHNR, CDR2 FQNEAQ (reference sequence). This CDR3 is 17 amino acids long.

The V and J genes are TRBV28 and TRBJ2-3, with 7 bases that match TRBD1. Unmatched junction bases numbered 5, after V lost 5 bases and J lost 0 bases. This CDR3 spans 15 amino acids. Germline V gene data show CDR1 as MDHEN and CDR2 as SYDVKM. The CDR3 DNA is TGTGCCAGCAGTCCGGGGACAGCAAGCACAGATACGCAGTATTTT. Its translation: CASSPGTASTDTQYF.

The rearrangement links TRBV6-5 to TRBJ2-2, with D uncertain. This CDR3 has 12 residues. Germline assignment: CDR1 MNHEY and CDR2 SVGAGI. V lost 1 base and J lost 8, with 5 bases in between. In nucleotides, the CDR3 is TGTGCCAGCAGTTACTTGGCGGGGGAGCTGTTTTTT. Protein sequence: CASSYLAGELFF.

J is TRBJ1-3 and V is TRBV7-2, with no clear D. This CDR3 comprises 16 residues. V lost 1 base, J lost 0 bases, and 10 bases lay in between. Germline V gene sequence: CDR1 SGHTA, CDR2 FQGNSA. CDR3 nucleotides: TGTGCCAGCAGCTTAGTGGCCCGCTACTCTGGAAACACCATATATTTT. Translating gives CASSLVARYSGNTIYF.

This clone came up a few times. The chain uses TRBV25-1 and TRBJ1-2; D gene ambiguous. Germline V gene data show CDR1 as MGHDK and CDR2 as SYGVNS. This CDR3 comprises 13 residues. Trimming took 6 bases from V and 3 from J, leaving 11 bases between them. In DNA form, the CDR3 reads TGTGCCAGCAGACCTCCAGCAGACTATGGCTACACCTTC. It codes for CASRPPADYGYTF.

The chain recombines TRBV19 with TRBJ2-6; D is unresolved. Per the germline V gene, CDR1 is LNHDA and CDR2 is SQIVND (reference sequence). The V and J ends lost 5 bases and 0 bases respectively, with 11 bases between them. The CDR3 consists of 16 residues. CDR3 in DNA: TGTGCCAGTAGTGCCCGGGCCTCCTCTGGGGCCAACGTCCTGACTTTC. As protein: CASSARASSGANVLTF.

The chain is built from TRBV4-1 and TRBJ1-2, with 7 bases matching TRBD1. J lost 3 bases, V lost 1 base, and 14 bases had no gene match. The CDR3 consists of 18 residues. Germline CDR1 MGHRA, CDR2 YSYEKL. This chain's CDR3 is CASSQGPLSQGGYYGYTF. The DNA for the CDR3 is TGCGCCAGCAGCCAAGGCCCCCTCTCGCAGGGGGGCTACTATGGCTACACCTTC.

The table lists this clone with a few counts. This chain connects TRBV2 to TRBJ2-7; D is ambiguous. Germline values: CDR1 SNHLY, CDR2 FYNNEI. The germline V and J ends were trimmed by 1 base and 5 bases, with 9 bases remaining between them. The CDR3 covers 13 residues. The CDR3 is CASSEDRQNEQYF. The CDR3 DNA reads TGTGCCAGCAGTGAAGACCGCCAGAACGAGCAGTACTTC.

The CDR3: CASSEGGSGNTIYF. CDR3 nucleotides: TGTGCCAGCAGTGAAGGGGGAAGTGGAAACACCATATATTTT. The V and J genes are TRBV6-1 and TRBJ1-3; D uncertain. Germline values: CDR1 MNHNS, CDR2 SASEGT. Trimming stripped 1 base from V and 3 bases from J, with 7 bases between. CDR3 size: 14 residues.

V usage is TRBV9 and J usage is TRBJ2-2, with 7 bases lining up with TRBD1. Germline lookup yields CDR1 SGDLS and CDR2 YYNGEE. This CDR3 contains 14 residues. V gave up 4 bases and J gave up 4 bases; unmatched junction bases: 4. The CDR3 protein is CASSKGQITGELFF. For the CDR3, the DNA is TGTGCCAGCAGCAAGGGACAGATCACCGGGGAGCTGTTTTTT.

V and J are TRBV18 and TRBJ1-5; possibly TRBD1 for D (5 bases). V shed 3 bases and J shed 4 bases, with 10 bases lying between them. The germline CDR1 and CDR2 sequences are KGHSH and LQKENI. This CDR3 contains 14 residues. CDR3 DNA sequence: TGTGCCAGCTCACCGAGTGACAGAAATCAGCCCCAGCATTTT. This sequence encodes CASSPSDRNQPQHF.

The chain is built from TRBV7-9 and TRBJ2-7, with D possibly being TRBD2 (6 bases). The V end lost 2 bases, the J end lost 8 bases, and 10 bases lay between the germline ends. The length of the CDR3 is 12 residues. The germline gives CDR1 SEHNR, CDR2 FQNEAQ (reference sequence). For the CDR3, the DNA is TGTGCCAGCAGCTTAAGCGGGTCTCAGCAGTACTTC. Protein product: CASSLSGSQQYF.

V and J are TRBV4-2 and TRBJ2-3, with 9 positions matching TRBD2. Trimming at V came to 4 bases and at J to 1 base, leaving 12 bases not matched to a gene. The CDR3 contains 18 residues. The germline CDR1 and CDR2 sequences are LGHNA and YNFKEQ. The CDR3 DNA reads TGTGCCAGCAGCCGCTCCCACAAAGCGGGGGGTGGCACAGATACGCAGTATTTT. This codes for CASSRSHKAGGGTDTQYF.

This clone was detected only a few times. This chain connects TRBV11-2 to TRBJ1-2; 8 bases line up with TRBD1. The CDR3 consists of 13 residues. The trim removed 5 bases at V and 8 bases at J, leaving 7 bases unmatched. Germline assignment: CDR1 SGHAT and CDR2 FQNNGV. As DNA, the CDR3 is TGTGCCAGCAGCCAGGACAGGGAAAACGGCTACACCTTC. Its protein product is CASSQDRENGYTF.

This clone has only one observation. The chain is built from TRBV15 and TRBJ1-3; no clear D. This CDR3 region has 15 residues. CDR1 is LNHNV, CDR2 YYDKDF, per germline (reference sequence). V was clipped by 0 bases and J by 0 bases, with 6 bases between them. The CDR3: CATSRERISGNTIYF. The CDR3 coding sequence is TGTGCCACCAGCAGAGAACGGATCTCTGGAAACACCATATATTTT.

This rearrangement joins TRBV5-1 to TRBJ1-3; weak D call: TRBD1 (6 bases). Between the trimmed V and J ends, which lost 4 bases and 4 bases, there was a span of 24 bases. Germline CDR1 SGHRS, CDR2 YFSETQ. This CDR3 has 18 residues. In DNA form, the CDR3 reads TGCGCCAGCAGCACAGGGAAGGCCACAATGTCTGCGGGAAACACCATATATTTT. Translation: CASSTGKATMSAGNTIYF.

This chain connects TRBV6-5 to TRBJ1-5; D perhaps matches TRBD1 (5 bases). The germline V gene has CDR1 MNHEY and CDR2 SVGAGI. V was shortened by 8 bases and J by 6 bases, with 14 bases between the two germline ends. The CDR3 is 13 residues long. The CDR3 bases are TGTGCCAGCTCCTTCCAGGGAGGTCAGCCCCAGCATTTT. Encoded protein: CASSFQGGQPQHF.

The rearrangement links TRBV9 to TRBJ1-6, with unresolved D. The V gene lost 4 bases and the J gene lost 0 bases, with 17 bases spanning the gap. This CDR3 contains 18 residues. Germline-derived CDR1 and CDR2 are SGDLS and YYNGEE. CDR3 bases: TGTGCCAGCAGCCCTCTCCCCCCCGGGAGCTCCTATAATTCACCCCTCCACTTT. It yields the protein CASSPLPPGSSYNSPLHF.

This sequence joins TRBV2 and TRBJ1-2; a weak D match, TRBD1 (5 bases). This CDR3 is 13 amino acids long. The V end was cut by 6 bases, the J end by 7 bases, with 15 bases between. Germline lookup yields CDR1 SNHLY and CDR2 FYNNEI. The CDR3 nucleotides are TGTGCCAGCAGGACAGAGGCTACGGGTGGCTACACCTTC. Its protein product is CASRTEATGGYTF.

This sequence joins TRBV28 and TRBJ1-5; weak D call: TRBD1 (5 bases). The CDR3 sequence is 16 residues long. CDR1 and CDR2 from the germline V gene are MDHEN and SYDVKM. Trimming pared 6 bases from V and 4 bases from J, leaving 19 bases between. The CDR3, as DNA: TGTGCCAGCAGCGGGGCAGGCCGAGGGTTTAATCAGCCCCAGCATTTT. It encodes CASSGAGRGFNQPQHF.

The V and J genes are TRBV7-3 and TRBJ2-7; D is tentatively TRBD1 or TRBD2 (5 bases each). The CDR3 loop spans 15 amino acids. Deletions cut 4 bases from V and 6 bases from J, with 19 bases between. CDR1 and CDR2 (germline): SGHTA, FQGTGA. The CDR3 region is CASSSSGTAASEQYF. DNA of the CDR3: TGTGCCAGCAGCTCATCGGGGACGGCAGCAAGCGAGCAGTACTTC.